Listed below are T cell receptor beta chains from one sample, sequenced in a study of OX40 agonist ivuxolimab in advanced cancers. Produced via immunoSEQ multiplex PCR; TCRdb's table is partial and in-frame only. Here the sample spans 30,000 or so clones, approximately 81% being singletons. The specimen comprised CD4+ or CD8+ T cells sorted from blood, sampled in a trial of the OX40 agonist ivuxolimab. All receptors derive from an adult with an advanced solid tumor such as melanoma, head and neck, liver or kidney cancer. The CDR3 runs from the conserved cysteine through the conserved F or W. A D gene is named only where the DNA matches it firmly. Size is omitted from some rows. Given values are once, few, many or a class for expanded clones.

clone size	J gene	V gene	CDR3 length	D gene	CDR3 protein	CDR3 DNA
-	TRBJ1-1	TRBV6-6	16	-	CASSYSPGGGNTEAFF	TGTGCCAGCAGTTACTCACCCGGGGGGGGGAACACTGAAGCTTTCTTT
few	TRBJ2-3	TRBV11-3	14	-	CASSPNRDTDTQYF	TGTGCCAGCAGCCCTAACAGGGACACAGATACGCAGTATTTT
-	TRBJ1-2	TRBV13	19	-	CASSSDLAPWTAENYGYTF	TGTGCCAGCAGCTCTGACCTAGCCCCCTGGACCGCCGAAAACTATGGCTACACCTTC
once	TRBJ2-2	TRBV7-9	14	-	CASSLVRGTGELFF	TGTGCCAGCAGCTTAGTCAGGGGCACCGGGGAGCTGTTTTTT
-	TRBJ2-3	TRBV4-1	15	-	CASSQKSGGTDTQYF	TGCGCCAGCAGCCAAAAGTCGGGGGGCACAGATACGCAGTATTTT
once	TRBJ1-1	TRBV11-2	13	-	CASSYQGTAEAFF	TGTGCCAGCAGTTATCAGGGGACGGCTGAAGCTTTCTTT
-	TRBJ2-7	TRBV4-2	14	-	CASSQGLASYEQYF	TGTGCCAGCAGCCAAGGTTTAGCTTCCTACGAGCAGTACTTC
-	TRBJ2-3	TRBV28	15	TRBD1	CASSPLGGRTDTQYF	TGTGCCAGCAGTCCTCTAGGGGGCCGCACAGATACGCAGTATTTT
few	TRBJ1-1	TRBV19	14	TRBD1	CASTLQGVNTEAFF	TGTGCCAGTACCCTCCAGGGGGTGAACACTGAAGCTTTCTTT
once	TRBJ1-2	TRBV5-1	16	TRBD1	CASSLVTGGQLDGYTF	TGCGCCAGCAGCTTGGTAACAGGGGGCCAGTTGGATGGCTACACCTTC
-	TRBJ2-7	TRBV5-5	14	-	CASSLGTVYYEQYF	TGTGCCAGCAGCTTGGGGACAGTCTATTACGAGCAGTACTTC
few	TRBJ2-2	TRBV15	19	TRBD2	CATSRETNTGTSGAGELFF	TGTGCCACCAGCAGAGAAACTAATACCGGGACTAGCGGGGCCGGGGAGCTGTTTTTT
few	TRBJ2-7	TRBV7-2	14	-	CASSLAGAIYEQYF	TGTGCCAGCAGCTTGGCGGGGGCAATTTACGAGCAGTACTTC
-	TRBJ2-3	TRBV10-1	15	TRBD1	CASSPGTDLTDTQYF	TGCGCCAGCAGCCCCGGGACAGACCTCACAGATACGCAGTATTTT
-	TRBJ2-7	TRBV28	14	-	CASNMIQGTYEQYF	TGTGCCAGCAATATGATACAGGGTACCTACGAGCAGTACTTC
few	TRBJ1-1	TRBV7-9	15	TRBD1	CASSLGDRGNTEAFF	TGTGCCAGCAGCTTAGGTGACAGGGGGAACACTGAAGCTTTCTTT
few	TRBJ1-1	TRBV4-3	14	-	CASSQDYGNTEAFF	TGCGCCAGCAGCCAAGATTACGGTAACACTGAAGCTTTCTTT
-	TRBJ2-3	TRBV10-2	15	TRBD2	CASRISGSPSGTQYF	TGTGCCAGCAGAATTAGCGGGAGCCCTTCGGGTACGCAGTATTTT
-	TRBJ1-1	TRBV7-9	12	-	CASTPPGVRAFF	TGTGCCAGCACCCCCCCGGGTGTTAGAGCTTTCTTT
-	TRBJ1-1	TRBV5-4	14	-	CASSLAKWNTEAFF	TGTGCCAGCAGCTTGGCCAAGTGGAACACTGAAGCTTTCTTT
-	TRBJ1-2	TRBV10-3	15	-	CAISESSRSGYGYTF	TGTGCCATCAGTGAGTCTAGTAGGTCCGGGTACGGCTACACCTTC
-	TRBJ2-3	TRBV5-4	15	-	CASSWSGEPGDTQYF	TGTGCCAGCAGCTGGTCCGGTGAGCCGGGGGATACGCAGTATTTT
-	TRBJ1-2	TRBV9	13	-	CASTKGGDYGYTF	TGTGCCAGCACGAAGGGGGGGGACTATGGCTACACCTTC
once	TRBJ2-3	TRBV9	15	-	CASSVGPLGTDTQYF	TGTGCCAGCAGCGTAGGGCCGCTAGGCACAGATACGCAGTATTTT
once	TRBJ1-2	TRBV9	14	-	CASSLRGANYGYTF	TGTGCCAGCAGCCTACGGGGGGCAAACTATGGCTACACCTTC
-	TRBJ1-4	TRBV12-5	16	-	CASGKIDRPVNEKLFF	TGTGCTAGTGGCAAGATAGACAGGCCCGTTAATGAAAAACTGTTTTTT
-	TRBJ2-2	TRBV28	15	-	CASSLWTSTTGELFF	TGTGCCAGCAGTTTATGGACATCTACTACCGGGGAGCTGTTTTTT
-	TRBJ2-1	TRBV21-1	14	-	CASSLLLWEGEQFF	TGTGCCAGCAGCCTCCTCCTTTGGGAAGGTGAGCAGTTCTTC
-	TRBJ1-5	TRBV19	15	-	CASSMVWQPNQPQHF	TGTGCCAGTAGTATGGTCTGGCAGCCCAATCAGCCCCAGCATTTT
once	TRBJ2-1	TRBV5-8	15	TRBD2	CASTQTGLAGNEQFF	TGTGCCAGCACCCAAACCGGACTAGCGGGAAATGAGCAGTTCTTC
-	TRBJ2-7	TRBV19	14	-	CASSIGQGTYEQYF	TGTGCCAGTAGTATAGGGCAGGGGACCTACGAGCAGTACTTC
-	TRBJ2-3	TRBV27	15	-	CASSREPGSTDTQYF	TGTGCCAGCAGCAGAGAGCCAGGGAGCACAGATACGCAGTATTTT
-	TRBJ1-1	TRBV7-9	14	-	CASSLPGRNTEAFF	TGTGCCAGCAGCTTACCAGGCCGAAACACTGAAGCTTTCTTT
few	TRBJ2-5	TRBV9	13	-	CASSYGLQETQYF	TGTGCCAGCAGCTACGGTCTTCAAGAGACCCAGTACTTC
-	TRBJ2-3	TRBV9	13	-	CASKGGSTDTQYF	TGTGCCAGCAAGGGGGGGAGCACAGATACGCAGTATTTT
-	TRBJ1-1	TRBV5-1	14	-	CASSLAGGDTEAFF	TGCGCCAGCAGCTTGGCGGGGGGTGACACTGAAGCTTTCTTT
-	TRBJ2-7	TRBV5-6	11	TRBD1	CASTDRVEQYF	TGTGCCAGCACAGACAGGGTTGAGCAGTACTTC
-	TRBJ2-1	TRBV4-2	16	-	CASSQDRRSSYNEQFF	TGTGCCAGCAGCCAAGATAGGAGGAGTTCCTACAATGAGCAGTTCTTC
-	TRBJ1-1	TRBV4-1	16	-	CASSLSHLISNPEAFF	TGCGCCAGCAGCCTCTCGCATCTGATATCGAACCCTGAAGCTTTCTTT
-	TRBJ2-7	TRBV9	14	-	CASSAGTGPYEQYF	TGTGCCAGCAGCGCCGGGACCGGCCCCTACGAGCAGTACTTC
-	TRBJ2-3	TRBV19	16	-	CASSTLWGERPDTQYF	TGTGCCAGTAGTACACTTTGGGGAGAGCGGCCAGACACGCAGTATTTT
-	TRBJ2-1	TRBV6-6	12	-	CASSYDRNEQFF	TGTGCCAGCAGTTACGACAGGAATGAGCAGTTCTTC
once	TRBJ2-5	TRBV11-2	13	TRBD1	CASSLTGFETQYF	TGTGCCAGCAGCCTGACAGGGTTTGAGACCCAGTACTTC
-	TRBJ2-1	TRBV19	16	TRBD1	CASTVVEGRGHNEQFF	TGTGCCAGTACGGTTGTTGAGGGTAGGGGGCACAATGAGCAGTTCTTC
-	TRBJ2-7	TRBV28	16	-	CASSFVLQRTAYEQYF	TGTGCCAGCAGTTTTGTATTACAGCGGACAGCCTACGAGCAGTACTTC
-	TRBJ2-7	TRBV9	15	-	CASSVAASRVYEQYF	TGTGCCAGCAGCGTAGCGGCTAGCCGCGTCTACGAGCAGTACTTC
-	TRBJ2-5	TRBV11-2	15	TRBD2	CASSPGLAVQETQYF	TGTGCCAGCAGCCCGGGACTAGCGGTCCAAGAGACCCAGTACTTC
-	TRBJ2-7	TRBV11-2	15	-	CAGSGWGARSYEQYF	TGTGCCGGCAGCGGCTGGGGAGCGCGATCCTACGAGCAGTACTTC
-	TRBJ2-3	TRBV7-9	17	-	CASSSRRTTASTDTQYF	TGTGCCAGCAGCTCGAGGAGGACAACCGCTAGCACAGATACGCAGTATTTT
-	TRBJ2-7	TRBV4-1	15	TRBD1	CASSQGTVSSYEQYF	TGCGCCAGCAGCCAGGGGACAGTTAGCTCCTACGAGCAGTACTTC
-	TRBJ2-6	TRBV19	14	-	CASSLRGLANVLTF	TGTGCCAGTAGCCTTAGAGGGTTGGCCAACGTCCTGACTTTC
-	TRBJ2-1	TRBV7-9	15	TRBD2	CASSLGSGRLNEQFF	TGTGCCAGCAGCTTAGGGAGCGGGAGGCTCAATGAGCAGTTCTTC
-	TRBJ1-5	TRBV2	15	-	CASSEGQYSNQPQHF	TGTGCCAGCAGTGAAGGGCAGTATAGCAATCAGCCCCAGCATTTT
-	TRBJ2-7	TRBV27	15	TRBD2	CASSKTGTSGYEQYF	TGTGCCAGCAGTAAAACCGGGACTAGCGGCTACGAGCAGTACTTC
-	TRBJ1-2	TRBV4-1	12	TRBD1	CASSETGDGYTF	TGCGCCAGCTCCGAGACAGGGGACGGCTACACCTTC
few	TRBJ2-5	TRBV11-3	14	TRBD1	CASSSGQTKETQYF	TGTGCCAGCAGTTCGGGACAGACTAAAGAGACCCAGTACTTC
-	TRBJ1-4	TRBV7-6	14	TRBD1	CASSDRGGDEKLFF	TGTGCCAGCAGCGACAGGGGTGGGGATGAAAAACTGTTTTTT
-	TRBJ1-1	TRBV4-1	15	-	CASSPKFTGEAEAFF	TGCGCCAGCAGCCCCAAGTTTACCGGGGAAGCTGAAGCTTTCTTT
-	TRBJ2-7	TRBV9	14	-	CASSSGTDSYEQYF	TGTGCCAGCAGCAGCGGGACAGACTCCTACGAGCAGTACTTC
-	TRBJ2-5	TRBV27	12	-	CASGPGLETQYF	TGTGCCAGTGGACCGGGATTGGAGACCCAGTACTTC